This TCR beta chain was retrieved from a study of cytomegalovirus exposure and HLA in healthy donors. Study summary: HLA-typed donors contributed some 87 million unique TCRs, which were held in an early data release. Findings and limits, study-wide: While the bulk of TCR sequences proved rare, some public TCRs turned up in many donors. Later on, an analysis showed TCR association rates differing by HLA locus, with DRB1 the most and HLA-C the fewest. Later analysis identified a missense DCLRE1C variant that was linked to TCR beta V- and J-gene trimming.

As for this clone: Its antigen is unidentified.

The CDR3 is made up of 15 amino acids. V was shortened by 0 bases and J by 5 bases, with 14 bases between the two germline ends. Germline loops: CDR1 SGHRS, CDR2 YFSETQ. PCR amplification relied on 60 Vbeta primers (plus 13 Jbeta primers). Libraries were prepared by immunoSEQ multiplex PCR; TCRdb keeps only in-frame clonotypes and omits some of them. The data show about 76,000 clones, 78% seen once. What was sequenced was PBMCs. V gene TRBV5-1 combines with J gene TRBJ1-2; possible D gene TRBD1, 5 bases. The clonotype originates from a middle-aged woman in good health and CMV-seropositive. The chain's CDR3 is CASSLEDMGIYGYTF. DNA for the CDR3: TGCGCCAGCAGCTTGGAGGACATGGGAATATATGGCTACACCTTC.